The 11 T cell receptor beta chains below were found in one sample sequenced in a study of T cell changes during pregnancy in multiple sclerosis. Libraries were prepared by immunoSEQ multiplex PCR; TCRdb keeps only in-frame clonotypes and omits some of them. The sample lists tens of thousands of clones, around nine tenths occurring once. The material sequenced was peripheral blood, taken in the third trimester of pregnancy. The receptors here all came from a female donor in good health, enrolled as a control in a pregnancy study.

The chain is built from TRBV7-9 and TRBJ2-5, with D possibly being TRBD1 (5 bases). The length of the CDR3 is 11 residues. The V end lost 4 bases, the J end lost 5 bases, and 5 bases lay between the germline ends. The V gene's germline CDR1 is SEHNR and CDR2 FQNEAQ (reference sequence). CDR3 in DNA: TGTGCCAGCAGCTCAGGGGAGACCCAGTACTTC. This encodes CASSSGETQYF.

This clone is labeled medium-sized. The rearrangement links TRBV5-4 to TRBJ2-7, with unresolved D. The CDR3 runs to 13 residues. V was cut by 4 bases and J by 0 bases, with 8 bases left in between. Germline V gene lookup returns CDR1 SGHNT and CDR2 YYREEE (reference sequence). DNA for the CDR3: TGTGCCAGCAGCGTGACAAGCTCCTACGAGCAGTACTTC. The encoded protein is CASSVTSSYEQYF. Supplemented by reference TRBV5-4 and TRBJ2-7, the full variable domain reads ETGVTQSPTHLIKTRGQQVTLRCSSQSGHNTVSWYQQALGQGPQFIFQYYREEENGRGNFPPRFSGLQFPNYSSELNVNALELDDSALYLCASSVTSSYEQYFGPGTRLTVT.

This clone has only one observation. The CDR3 loop is CASSRSSGTSGNEQFF. The CDR3 nucleotides are TGTGCCAGCAGCCGTTCGTCCGGGACTAGCGGCAATGAGCAGTTCTTC. V and J are TRBV9 and TRBJ2-1; 11 bases line up with TRBD2. The CDR3 has 16 amino acids. V shed 4 bases and J 6 bases; nucleotides not matched to a gene: 9. CDR1 and CDR2 (germline): SGDLS, YYNGEE.

This chain links TRBV4-3 with TRBJ2-1; 8 bases match TRBD2. After removal of 5 bases from V and 5 bases from J, the junction contained 8 bases not matched to a gene. The CDR3 length is 15 residues. Per germline, CDR1 LGHNA and CDR2 YSLEER. The CDR3 sequence: CASSYTFSGNNEQFF. The CDR3 DNA follows: TGCGCCAGCAGCTATACCTTTAGCGGGAACAATGAGCAGTTCTTC.

The chain combines TRBV5-4 with TRBJ2-7; 7 positions agree with TRBD2. This CDR3 is built from 16 residues. Germline assignment: CDR1 SGHNT and CDR2 YYREEE (reference sequence). V trimming: 5 bases; J trimming: 2 bases; junction bases outside the gene matches: 13. Written as DNA, the CDR3 is TGTGCCAGCAGTTCAGGGAGCGGGATAGGTACCTACGAGCAGTACTTC. It specifies CASSSGSGIGTYEQYF. The full variable domain, with the rest looked up from reference TRBV5-4 and TRBJ2-7, is ETGVTQSPTHLIKTRGQQVTLRCSSQSGHNTVSWYQQALGQGPQFIFQYYREEENGRGNFPPRFSGLQFPNYSSELNVNALELDDSALYLCASSSGSGIGTYEQYFGPGTRLTVT.

CDR3 in amino acids: CASSIDRRGTGTDTQYF. The CDR3 nucleotides read TGTGCCAGTAGTATAGATCGAAGGGGAACGGGCACAGATACGCAGTATTTT. This chain links TRBV19 with TRBJ2-3, with D possibly being TRBD1 (5 bases). The CDR3 has 17 amino acids. Germline CDR1 LNHDA, CDR2 SQIVND (reference sequence). V shed 0 bases and J shed 1 base, with 14 bases lying between them.

This chain connects TRBV7-2 to TRBJ2-5, with a weak D call TRBD2 (5 bases). Trimming stripped 2 bases from V and 7 bases from J, with 14 bases between. The CDR3 has 14 amino acids. Per germline, CDR1 SGHTA and CDR2 FQGNSA. The CDR3 DNA is TGTGCCAGCAGCTTAAATCGTGGCGCGGGGACCCAGTACTTC. Protein product: CASSLNRGAGTQYF.

V usage is TRBV5-6 and J usage is TRBJ1-2, with D possibly matching TRBD1 (6 bases). V was trimmed by 7 bases and J by 2 bases, leaving 9 bases between them. Germline-derived CDR1 and CDR2 are SGHDT and YYEEEE. The CDR3 covers 12 residues. CDR3 nucleotides: TGTGCCAGCCGAGGGGGAAACTATGGCTACACCTTC. Translating gives CASRGGNYGYTF.

The rearrangement joins TRBV10-3 to TRBJ1-2; no definite D call. This CDR3 region has 17 residues. CDR1 is ENHRY, CDR2 SYGVKD, per germline. V dropped 4 bases and J dropped 6 bases, with 24 bases sitting between them. CDR3 bases: TGTGCCATCAGTGGGACTCGACGGGAACCCGTCGGCCATGGCTACACCTTC. Its translation: CAISGTRREPVGHGYTF.

The gene calls are TRBV5-6 and TRBJ2-5, with D maybe TRBD1 (8 bases). The DNA matches TRBJ2-7 better at its end, which makes the J call doubtful. CDR3 size: 15 residues. Germline V gene lookup returns CDR1 SGHDT and CDR2 YYEEEE. CDR3 bases: TGTGCCAGCAGCTTGACAGGGGGGGTCTTCTACGAGCAGTACTTC. Protein: CASSLTGGVFYEQYF.

The J gene is TRBJ1-1, the V gene TRBV7-2; TRBD1 matches 10 bases. The germline V gene has CDR1 SGHTA and CDR2 FQGNSA. CDR3 length: 19 residues. Unmatched junction bases numbered 13, after V lost 3 bases and J lost 0 bases. CDR3 sequence (DNA): TGTGCCAGCAGCTTCGCATTTTACGGGACAGGGGCTATGAACACTGAAGCTTTCTTT. Encoded protein: CASSFAFYGTGAMNTEAFF.